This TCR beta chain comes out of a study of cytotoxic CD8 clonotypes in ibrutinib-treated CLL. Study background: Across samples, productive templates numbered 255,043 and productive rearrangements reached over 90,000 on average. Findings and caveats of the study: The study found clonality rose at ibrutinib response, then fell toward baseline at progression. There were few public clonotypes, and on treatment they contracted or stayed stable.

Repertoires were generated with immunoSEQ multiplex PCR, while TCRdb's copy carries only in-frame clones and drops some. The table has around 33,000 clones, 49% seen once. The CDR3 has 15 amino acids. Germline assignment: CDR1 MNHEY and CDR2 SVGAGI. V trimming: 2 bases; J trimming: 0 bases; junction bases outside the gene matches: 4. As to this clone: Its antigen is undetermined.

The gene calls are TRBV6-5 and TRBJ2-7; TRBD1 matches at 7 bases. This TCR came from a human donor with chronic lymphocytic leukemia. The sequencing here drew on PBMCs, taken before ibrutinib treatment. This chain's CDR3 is CASSYATGTSYEQYF. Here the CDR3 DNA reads TGTGCCAGCAGTTACGCGACAGGGACCTCCTACGAGCAGTACTTC.